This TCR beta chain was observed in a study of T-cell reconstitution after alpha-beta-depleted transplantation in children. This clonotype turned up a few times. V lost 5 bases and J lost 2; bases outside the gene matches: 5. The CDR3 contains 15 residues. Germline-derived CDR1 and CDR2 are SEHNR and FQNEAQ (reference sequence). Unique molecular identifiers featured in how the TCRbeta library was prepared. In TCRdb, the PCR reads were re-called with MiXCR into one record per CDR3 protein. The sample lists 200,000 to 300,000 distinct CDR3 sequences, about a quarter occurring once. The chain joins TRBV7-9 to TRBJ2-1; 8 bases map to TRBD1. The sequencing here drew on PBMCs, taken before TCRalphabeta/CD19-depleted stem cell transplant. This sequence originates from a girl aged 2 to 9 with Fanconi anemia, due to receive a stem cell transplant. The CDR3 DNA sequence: TGTGCCAGCAGCCCACCGGGACAGGCCTACAATGAGCAGTTCTTC. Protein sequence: CASSPPGQAYNEQFF.